Listed below are T cell receptor beta chains from one sample, sequenced in a study of regulatory T cells in long-lasting Graves disease. A single record per CDR3 protein comes from TCRdb applying MiXCR to the multiplex PCR reads. The repertoire holds over 400,000 distinct CDR3 sequences, around 15% seen once, with over 15% in the top ten. These same data were also listed under a study on T cells in Graves' hyperthyroidism and ophthalmopathy.

This specimen consisted of peripheral blood mononuclear cells (PBMCs), obtained at new diagnosis, from a patient treated with antithyroid drugs. These receptor sequences come from a woman in her fifties or sixties with Graves disease. The CDR3 runs from the conserved cysteine through the conserved F or W. A D gene is named only where the DNA matches it firmly. Part of the rows lack a size; the others show once, few, many or a class for expanded clones.

CDR3,DNA,D,J,V,size
CASSLGTRTGTDTQYF,TGCGCCAGCAGCTTGGGGACTAGGACGGGCACAGATACGCAGTATTTT,TRBD2,TRBJ2-3,TRBV5-1,-
CASSLGSTGYYEQYF,TGTGCCAGCAGTTTAGGGTCAACAGGGTACTACGAGCAGTACTTC,-,TRBJ2-7,TRBV27,many
CASSLTSGRARSEQYF,TGCGCCAGCAGCTTAACTAGCGGGAGAGCGAGGAGTGAGCAGTACTTC,TRBD2,TRBJ2-7,TRBV5-1,many
CASSHTSGNYGYTF,TGTGCCAGCAGTCACACGTCCGGGAACTATGGCTACACCTTC,-,TRBJ1-2,TRBV28,many
CAISESFTGELFF,TGTGCCATCAGTGAGTCGTTCACCGGGGAGCTGTTTTTT,-,TRBJ2-2,TRBV10-3,-
CASSAGARGAEAFF,TGTGCCAGCAGCGCAGGGGCAAGAGGCGCTGAAGCTTTCTTT,-,TRBJ1-1,TRBV7-6,-
CASRPAGTGGYGYTF,TGTGCCAGCCGACCAGCCGGGACAGGGGGCTATGGCTACACCTTC,TRBD1,TRBJ1-2,TRBV18,many
CASSPGWGWEDTEAFF,TGTGCCAGCAGCCCGGGGTGGGGATGGGAGGACACTGAAGCTTTCTTT,-,TRBJ1-1,TRBV5-5,few
CASSPNPGLRMLGYTF,TGTGCCAGCTCGCCCAACCCGGGCCTACGTATGTTAGGCTACACCTTC,-,TRBJ1-2,TRBV18,-
CASSFWDRFGYTF,TGCGCCAGCAGCTTCTGGGACAGGTTCGGCTACACCTTC,TRBD1,TRBJ1-2,TRBV5-1,many
CASSGFLTRSSGSGNEQYF,TGTGCCAGCAGTGGCTTCCTTACTCGTTCCAGCGGGAGTGGGAACGAGCAGTACTTC,TRBD2,TRBJ2-7,TRBV6-4,few
CASSLGEGVSTDTQYF,TGTGCCAGCAGCTTAGGGGAAGGGGTGAGCACAGATACGCAGTATTTT,-,TRBJ2-3,TRBV7-8,many
CASSFSRTSVGQYF,TGTGCCAGCAGTTTCTCCAGAACCTCAGTAGGGCAGTACTTC,-,TRBJ2-7,TRBV28,many
CASSSPTAGVNYEQYF,TGTGCCAGCAGCTCTCCTACGGCGGGAGTCAACTACGAGCAGTACTTC,TRBD2,TRBJ2-7,TRBV7-3,-
CASRLGGLNTEAFF,TGTGCCAGCAGGCTCGGGGGGCTGAACACTGAAGCTTTCTTT,-,TRBJ1-1,TRBV28,many
CASSQAGTGYEKLFF,TGTGCCAGCAGCCAAGCCGGGACAGGCTATGAAAAACTGTTTTTT,TRBD1,TRBJ1-4,TRBV3-1,many
CASSSGTGNTGELFF,TGTGCCAGCAGCTCAGGGACAGGAAACACCGGGGAGCTGTTTTTT,TRBD1,TRBJ2-2,TRBV12-3/TRBV12-4,many
CASIREEGQPQHF,TGTGCCAGCATCCGAGAGGAGGGTCAGCCCCAGCATTTT,-,TRBJ1-5,TRBV2,many
CASSPTGGGVRETQYF,TGTGCCAGCAGCCCGACGGGAGGGGGCGTAAGGGAGACCCAGTACTTC,-,TRBJ2-5,TRBV3-1,many
CASSFDGYRNSPLHF,TGCGCCAGCAGCTTCGATGGCTACCGGAATTCACCCCTCCACTTT,-,TRBJ1-6,TRBV5-1,many
CSAREGTSGTYNEQFF,TGCAGTGCTAGAGAAGGGACTAGCGGGACCTACAATGAGCAGTTCTTC,TRBD2,TRBJ2-1,TRBV20-1,-
CASSFVGTSVTGELFF,TGTGCCAGCAGTTTCGTCGGGACTAGTGTCACCGGGGAGCTGTTTTTT,TRBD2,TRBJ2-2,TRBV27,few
CASSLWVEGQETQYF,TGTGCCAGCAGTTTATGGGTAGAAGGGCAAGAGACCCAGTACTTC,-,TRBJ2-5,TRBV28,many
CASSLALGDYGYTF,TGCGCCAGCAGCTTGGCCTTAGGAGATTATGGCTACACCTTC,-,TRBJ1-2,TRBV5-1,many
CASRIEELFF,TGTGCCAGCAGGATTGAGGAGCTGTTTTTT,-,TRBJ2-2,TRBV12-3/TRBV12-4,few
CASSELDPRLNNEQFF,TGTGCCAGCAGTGAACTGGACCCTCGACTAAACAATGAGCAGTTCTTC,-,TRBJ2-1,TRBV28,many
CASSPIPGAGSNQPQHF,TGTGCCAGCAGTCCTATCCCGGGGGCAGGGTCCAATCAGCCCCAGCATTTT,-,TRBJ1-5,TRBV12-3/TRBV12-4,many
CASSRGQSPYEQYF,TGTGCCAGCAGCCGCGGTCAGTCGCCCTACGAGCAGTACTTC,-,TRBJ2-7,TRBV4-2,-
CASSYGRLQNIQYF,TGTGCCAGCAGTTATGGCCGTCTGCAAAACATTCAGTACTTC,-,TRBJ2-4,TRBV6-2/TRBV6-3,-
CASSASGGVKLAKNIQYF,TGTGCCAGCAGCGCTAGCGGTGGGGTTAAGCTAGCCAAAAACATTCAGTACTTC,TRBD2,TRBJ2-4,TRBV2,few
CASSFQGWDTQYF,TGTGCCAGCAGTTTTCAGGGTTGGGATACGCAGTATTTT,-,TRBJ2-3,TRBV12-3/TRBV12-4,many
CASSIQVVQGGQPQHF,TGTGCCAGTAGTATTCAGGTGGTACAGGGTGGTCAGCCCCAGCATTTT,-,TRBJ1-5,TRBV19,-
CASMPGGLAGYEQYF,TGTGCCAGCATGCCCGGGGGACTAGCGGGCTACGAGCAGTACTTC,TRBD2,TRBJ2-7,TRBV7-2,-
CASSLSLGGMGEQFF,TGTGCCAGCAGTTTATCGTTGGGGGGAATGGGTGAGCAGTTCTTC,-,TRBJ2-1,TRBV27,many
CASSPRLAPTNNEQFF,TGTGCCAGCAGTCCTAGACTAGCCCCAACAAACAATGAGCAGTTCTTC,TRBD2,TRBJ2-1,TRBV27,many
CASSQEVSGRSHF,TGTGCCAGCAGCCAAGAAGTTTCCGGGAGGTCTCACTTC,TRBD2,TRBJ2-7,TRBV3-1,-
CASSEQGGNSYEQFF,TGTGCCAGCAGTGAACAGGGGGGGAATTCGTATGAGCAGTTCTTC,-,TRBJ2-1,TRBV2,many
CASSLFLTNEKLFF,TGTGCCAGCAGTTTATTTTTAACTAATGAAAAACTGTTTTTT,-,TRBJ1-4,TRBV28,-
CASSQADRGTYEQYF,TGTGCCAGCAGCCAAGCGGACAGGGGGACCTACGAGCAGTACTTC,TRBD1,TRBJ2-7,TRBV4-2,few
CSAREHSGSTGETQYF,TGCAGTGCTAGAGAACATAGCGGGAGTACTGGAGAGACCCAGTACTTC,TRBD2,TRBJ2-5,TRBV20-1,-
CASSLVWGGNTEAFF,TGTGCCAGCAGCTTAGTTTGGGGCGGGAACACTGAAGCTTTCTTT,-,TRBJ1-1,TRBV11-2,many
CASSTDRDRGSEAFF,TGTGCCAGCAGTACAGACCGGGACAGGGGGTCAGAAGCTTTCTTT,TRBD1,TRBJ1-1,TRBV6-1,-
CASSLTGYEQFF,TGTGCCAGCAGCTTAACGGGCTATGAGCAGTTCTTC,-,TRBJ2-1,TRBV7-8,many
CASTRGEQETQYF,TGTGCCAGCACCCGGGGGGAGCAAGAGACCCAGTACTTC,TRBD2,TRBJ2-5,TRBV5-6,many
CASSQNKDSSGNTIYF,TGTGCCAGCAGCCAAAATAAAGACAGCTCTGGAAACACCATATATTTT,-,TRBJ1-3,TRBV3-1,-
CASSLPAPGRETQYF,TGTGCCAGCAGCCTCCCGGCACCAGGCCGAGAGACCCAGTACTTC,-,TRBJ2-5,TRBV3-1,few
CASSQSRGGTDIYTEAFF,TGTGCCAGCAGCCAAAGCAGAGGCGGGACAGACATTTACACTGAAGCTTTCTTT,TRBD1,TRBJ1-1,TRBV14,many
CASTQRGLGRGYTGELFF,TGTGCCAGCACCCAGAGGGGCCTCGGGCGGGGCTACACCGGGGAGCTGTTTTTT,-,TRBJ2-2,TRBV7-9,few
CSAGTNANTGELFF,TGCAGTGCGGGGACTAACGCGAACACCGGGGAGCTGTTTTTT,TRBD2,TRBJ2-2,TRBV20-1,many
CASSYSTGGYGYTF,TGTGCCAGCAGTTACTCGACGGGGGGCTATGGCTACACCTTC,-,TRBJ1-2,TRBV3-1,many
CASSAPSGTQYF,TGTGCCAGCAGTGCTCCTTCCGGGACGCAGTACTTC,-,TRBJ2-7,TRBV25-1,-
CSVDRHSAVVMNTEAFF,TGCAGCGTTGACCGCCACAGTGCTGTTGTGATGAACACTGAAGCTTTCTTT,-,TRBJ1-1,TRBV29-1,-
CASSQIPDRVTGETQYF,TGCGCCAGCAGCCAGATCCCGGACAGGGTAACGGGAGAGACCCAGTACTTC,TRBD1,TRBJ2-5,TRBV4-1,-
CASYGGLSYEQYF,TGTGCCAGCTACGGGGGACTCTCCTACGAGCAGTACTTC,-,TRBJ2-7,TRBV2,many
CASSLLGEGTYNEQFF,TGTGCCAGCAGCCTCCTAGGTGAGGGGACCTACAATGAGCAGTTCTTC,-,TRBJ2-1,TRBV7-9,many